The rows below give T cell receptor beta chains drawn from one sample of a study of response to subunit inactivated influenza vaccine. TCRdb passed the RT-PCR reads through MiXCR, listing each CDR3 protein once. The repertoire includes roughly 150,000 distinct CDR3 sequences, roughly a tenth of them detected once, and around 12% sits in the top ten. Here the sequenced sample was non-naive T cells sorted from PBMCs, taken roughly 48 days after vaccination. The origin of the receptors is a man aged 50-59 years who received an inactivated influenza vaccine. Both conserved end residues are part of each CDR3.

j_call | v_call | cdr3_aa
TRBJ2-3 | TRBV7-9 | CASSLVRQSPSTDTQYF
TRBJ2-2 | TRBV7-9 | CASSDRLRGRDTGELFF
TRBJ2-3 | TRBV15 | CATSRDNIQLRTDTQYF
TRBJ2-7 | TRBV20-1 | CSASGTGDTYEQYF
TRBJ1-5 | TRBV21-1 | CASSWDRVYQPQHF
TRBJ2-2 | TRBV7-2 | CASRLHQGGTTGELFF
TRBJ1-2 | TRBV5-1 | CASSLEGRMDGYTF
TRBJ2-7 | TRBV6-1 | CASSEPRTEHSYEQYF
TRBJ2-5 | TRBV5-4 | CASSLAGGRETQYF
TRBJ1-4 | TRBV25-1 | CASSAAGSEKLFF
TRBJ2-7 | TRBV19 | CASSTTGPYEQYF
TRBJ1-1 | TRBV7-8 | CASSPGLGTEAFF
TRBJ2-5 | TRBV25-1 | CASSESDYQETQYF
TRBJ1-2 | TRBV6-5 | CASSLTGVPSVGYTF
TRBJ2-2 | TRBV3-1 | CASSPQGSRGELFF
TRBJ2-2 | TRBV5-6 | CASSLVGANTGELFF
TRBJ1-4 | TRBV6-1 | CASSETGGQLFF
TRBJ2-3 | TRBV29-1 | CSVVIAGGAVGTQYF
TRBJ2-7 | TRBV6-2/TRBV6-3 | CASRRDRTYEQYF
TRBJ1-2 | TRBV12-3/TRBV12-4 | CASSDFRDRDHYTF
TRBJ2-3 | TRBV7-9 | CASSLNGPFTDTQYF
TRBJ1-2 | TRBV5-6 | CASSPRTGTGYTF
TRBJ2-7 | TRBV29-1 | CSVAQEGGRRSEQYF
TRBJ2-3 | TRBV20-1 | CSARWDRSTDTQYF
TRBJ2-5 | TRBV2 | CASSRVGSRETQYF
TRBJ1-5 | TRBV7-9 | CASSLGQGDQPQHF
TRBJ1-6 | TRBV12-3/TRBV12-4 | CASSLSGNNSPLHF
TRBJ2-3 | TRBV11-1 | CASSLALASGDFVGDTQYF
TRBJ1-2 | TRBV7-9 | CASSLGGGEHYGYTF
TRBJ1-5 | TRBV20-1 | CSAPLPGGSNQPQHF
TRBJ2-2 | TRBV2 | CASNEGNTGELFF
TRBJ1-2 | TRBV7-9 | CASTRGGYGYTF
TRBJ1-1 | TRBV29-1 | CSVGQVGAYTEAFF
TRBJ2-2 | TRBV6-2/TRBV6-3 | CATSTRTASDTGELFF
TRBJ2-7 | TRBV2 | CASKTGQGVSYEQYF
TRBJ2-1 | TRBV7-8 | CASAHGGGLYNEQFF
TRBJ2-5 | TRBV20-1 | CSASGTSIETQYF
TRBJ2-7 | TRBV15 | CATSRDTGWSYEQYF
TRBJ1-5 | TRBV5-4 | CASSLDPGSHQPQHF
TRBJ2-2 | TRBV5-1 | CASSIGQGRTGELFF
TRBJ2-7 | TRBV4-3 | CASSQDLGGSSYEQYF
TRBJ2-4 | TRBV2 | CASSTDRVQNIQYF
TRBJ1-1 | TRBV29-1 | CSVAGTSTEAFF
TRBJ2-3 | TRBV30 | CAWSFIGDTQYF
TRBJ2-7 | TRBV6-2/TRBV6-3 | CASSYSWGGYEQYF
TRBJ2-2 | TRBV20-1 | CSARDLGPGAGELFF
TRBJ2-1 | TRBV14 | CASSQLASSYNEQFF
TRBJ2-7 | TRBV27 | CASSFRIGEGAEQYF
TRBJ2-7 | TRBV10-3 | CAISVVTGDEQYF
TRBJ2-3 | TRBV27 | CASSSTSGRINTQYF